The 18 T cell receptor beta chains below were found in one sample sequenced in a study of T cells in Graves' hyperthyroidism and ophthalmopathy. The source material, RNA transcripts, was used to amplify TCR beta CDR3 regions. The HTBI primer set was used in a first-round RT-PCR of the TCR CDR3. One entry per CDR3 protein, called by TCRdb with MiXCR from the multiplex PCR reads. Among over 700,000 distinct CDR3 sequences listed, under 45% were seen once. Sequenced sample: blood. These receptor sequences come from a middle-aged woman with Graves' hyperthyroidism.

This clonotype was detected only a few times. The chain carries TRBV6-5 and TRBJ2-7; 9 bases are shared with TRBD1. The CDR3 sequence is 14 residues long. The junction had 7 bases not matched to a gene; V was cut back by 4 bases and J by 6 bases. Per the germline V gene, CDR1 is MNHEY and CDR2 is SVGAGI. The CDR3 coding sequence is TGTGCCAGCAGTTTCGGACAGGGGACGGTCGAGCAGTACTTC. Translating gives CASSFGQGTVEQYF.

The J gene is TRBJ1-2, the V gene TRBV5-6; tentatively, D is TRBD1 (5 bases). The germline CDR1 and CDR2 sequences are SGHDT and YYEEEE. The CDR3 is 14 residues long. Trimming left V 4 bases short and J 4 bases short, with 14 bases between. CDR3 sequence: CASSPQEGFYGYTF. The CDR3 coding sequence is TGTGCCAGCAGCCCACAAGAGGGGTTCTATGGCTACACCTTC.

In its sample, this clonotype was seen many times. The CDR3 loop reads CASSLKGQEETQYF. CDR3 sequence (DNA): TGTGCCAGCAGCTTAAAGGGACAGGAAGAGACCCAGTACTTC. The chain has TRBV7-2 and TRBJ2-5, with 8 bases fitting TRBD1. The CDR3 is 14 amino acids. Unmatched junction bases numbered 2, after V lost 2 bases and J lost 3 bases. Germline CDR1 is SGHTA and CDR2 is FQGNSA.

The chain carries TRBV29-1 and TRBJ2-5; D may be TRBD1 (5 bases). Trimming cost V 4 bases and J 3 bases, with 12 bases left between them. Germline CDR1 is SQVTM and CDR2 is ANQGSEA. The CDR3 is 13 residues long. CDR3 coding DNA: TGCAGCGTTGCCCGGACAAGCGAAGAGACCCAGTACTTC. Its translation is CSVARTSEETQYF.

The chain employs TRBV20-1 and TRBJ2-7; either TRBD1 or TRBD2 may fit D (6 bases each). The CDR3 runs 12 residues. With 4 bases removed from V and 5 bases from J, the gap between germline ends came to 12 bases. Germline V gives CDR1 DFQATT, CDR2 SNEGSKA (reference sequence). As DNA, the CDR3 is TGCAGTGCTATAGGGGGGCCAAACGAGCAGTACTTC. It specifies CSAIGGPNEQYF.

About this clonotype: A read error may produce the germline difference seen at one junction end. CDR3 in DNA: TGTGCCAGCAGTGAAAACAGGGGGAACCCCGGGGAGCTGTTTTTT. Translated, it gives CASSENRGNPGELFF. The chain carries TRBV2 and TRBJ2-2; 8 positions agree with TRBD1. Germline V gene lookup returns CDR1 SNHLY and CDR2 FYNNEI. There are 15 residues in the CDR3.

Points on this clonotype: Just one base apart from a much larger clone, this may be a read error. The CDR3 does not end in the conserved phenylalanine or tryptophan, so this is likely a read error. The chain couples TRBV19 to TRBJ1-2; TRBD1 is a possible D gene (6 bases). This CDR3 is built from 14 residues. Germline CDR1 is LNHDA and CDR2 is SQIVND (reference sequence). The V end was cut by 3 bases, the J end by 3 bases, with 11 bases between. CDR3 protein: CASSIEQGYYGYTL. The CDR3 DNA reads TGTGCCAGTAGTATCGAGCAGGGGTACTATGGCTACACCCTC.

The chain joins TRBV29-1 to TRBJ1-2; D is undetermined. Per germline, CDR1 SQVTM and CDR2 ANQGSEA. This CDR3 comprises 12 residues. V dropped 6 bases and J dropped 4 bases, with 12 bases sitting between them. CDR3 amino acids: CSVDGSVYGYTF. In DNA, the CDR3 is TGCAGCGTAGACGGATCGGTCTATGGCTACACCTTC.

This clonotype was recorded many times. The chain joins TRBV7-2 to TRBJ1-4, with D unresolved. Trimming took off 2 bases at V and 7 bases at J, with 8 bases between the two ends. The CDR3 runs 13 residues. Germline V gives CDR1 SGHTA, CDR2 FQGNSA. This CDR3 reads CASSLNTFEKLFF. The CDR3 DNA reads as TGTGCCAGCAGCTTAAACACATTTGAAAAACTGTTTTTT.

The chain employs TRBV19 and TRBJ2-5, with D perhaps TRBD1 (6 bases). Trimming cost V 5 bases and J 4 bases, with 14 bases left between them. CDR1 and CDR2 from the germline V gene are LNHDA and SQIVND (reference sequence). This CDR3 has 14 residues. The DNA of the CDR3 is TGTGCCAGTAGTGCGTGGACAGTTCGAGAGACCCAGTACTTC. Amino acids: CASSAWTVRETQYF.

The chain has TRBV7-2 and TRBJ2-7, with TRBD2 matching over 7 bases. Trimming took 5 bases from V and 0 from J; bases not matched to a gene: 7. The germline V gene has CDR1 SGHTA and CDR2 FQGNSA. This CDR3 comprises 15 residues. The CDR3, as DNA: TGTGCCAGCAGCGAAAGCGGGACCCGCTCCTACGAGCAGTACTTC. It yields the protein CASSESGTRSYEQYF.

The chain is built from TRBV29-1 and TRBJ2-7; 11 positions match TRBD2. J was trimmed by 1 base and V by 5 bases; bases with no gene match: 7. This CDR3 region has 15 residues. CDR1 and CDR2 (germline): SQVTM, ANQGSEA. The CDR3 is CSVYSGTSGSYEQYF. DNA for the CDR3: TGCAGCGTTTACTCCGGGACTAGCGGTTCCTACGAGCAGTACTTC.

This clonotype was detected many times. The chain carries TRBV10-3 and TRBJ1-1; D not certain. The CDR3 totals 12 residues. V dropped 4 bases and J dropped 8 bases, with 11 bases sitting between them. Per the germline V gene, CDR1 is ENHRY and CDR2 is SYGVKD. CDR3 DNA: TGTGCCATCAGTGCCGGTTACGGGGAAGCTTTCTTT. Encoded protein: CAISAGYGEAFF.

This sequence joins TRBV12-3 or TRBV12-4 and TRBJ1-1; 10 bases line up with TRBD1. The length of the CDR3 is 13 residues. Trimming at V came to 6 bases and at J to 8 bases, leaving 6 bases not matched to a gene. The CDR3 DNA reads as TGTGCCAGCAGATCCGGGACAGGGGACGAAGCTTTCTTT. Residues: CASRSGTGDEAFF.

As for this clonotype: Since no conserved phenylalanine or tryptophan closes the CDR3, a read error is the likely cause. CDR3 in amino acids: CASSQEGGGGNTEAFL. The CDR3 nucleotides read TGTGCCAGCAGCCAAGAGGGGGGGGGAGGGAACACTGAAGCTTTCCTT. The chain couples TRBV9 to TRBJ1-1, with D possibly TRBD1 on 6 matching bases. The germline gives CDR1 SGDLS, CDR2 YYNGEE. Trimming pared 4 bases from V and 1 base from J, leaving 17 bases between. The CDR3 has 16 residues.

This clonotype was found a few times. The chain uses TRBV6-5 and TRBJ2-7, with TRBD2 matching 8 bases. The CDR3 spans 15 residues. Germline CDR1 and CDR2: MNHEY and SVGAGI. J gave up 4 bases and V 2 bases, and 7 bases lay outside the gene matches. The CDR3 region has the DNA TGTGCCAGCAGTTACAGTACTAGCGGAGTATACGAGCAGTACTTC. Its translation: CASSYSTSGVYEQYF.

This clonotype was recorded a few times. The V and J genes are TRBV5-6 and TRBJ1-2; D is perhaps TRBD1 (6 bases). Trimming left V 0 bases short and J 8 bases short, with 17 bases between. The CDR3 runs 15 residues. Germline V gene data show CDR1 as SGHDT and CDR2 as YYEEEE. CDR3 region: CASSLEGGRGAGYTF. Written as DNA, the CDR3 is TGTGCCAGCAGCTTGGAGGGGGGGAGAGGGGCCGGCTACACCTTC. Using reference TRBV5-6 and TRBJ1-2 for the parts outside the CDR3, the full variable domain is DAGVTQSPTHLIKTRGQQVTLRCSPKSGHDTVSWYQQALGQGPQFIFQYYEEEERQRGNFPDRFSGHQFPNYSSELNVNALLLGDSALYLCASSLEGGRGAGYTFGSGTRLTVV.

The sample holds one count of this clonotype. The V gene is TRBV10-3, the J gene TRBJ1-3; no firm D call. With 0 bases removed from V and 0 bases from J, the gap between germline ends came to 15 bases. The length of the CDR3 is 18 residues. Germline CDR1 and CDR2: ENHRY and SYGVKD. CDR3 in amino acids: CAISESGVGTPSGNTIYF. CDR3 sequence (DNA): TGTGCCATCAGTGAGTCGGGAGTGGGCACCCCCTCTGGAAACACCATATATTTT.